One and the same sample provided the 30 T cell receptor beta chains below, sequenced in a study of human T cells and chemical hapten exposure. Documented time point: patch test 3, about 24 weeks after DPC sensitization. Described treatment: therapeutic diphenylcyclopropenone sensitization with weekly scalp DPC. In TCRdb, the RACE reads were re-called with MiXCR into one record per CDR3 protein. The table records just under 65,000 distinct CDR3 sequences, approximately 11% of them present only once. This sample comprised whole blood, obtained in connection with sensitization to the hapten diphenylcyclopropenone (DPC). The source of these receptors is a young woman with alopecia areata. Some clones in this sample may be carry-over from other donors' samples.

This clonotype appeared once. The chain links TRBV5-1 to TRBJ1-2, with 12 bases aligning to TRBD1. J gave up 3 bases and V 3 bases, and 9 bases lay outside the gene matches. The V gene's germline CDR1 is SGHRS and CDR2 YFSETQ. This CDR3 has 17 amino acids. In DNA, the CDR3 is TGCGCCAGCAGCTCGAGGGGACAGGGGGCTTCTGACTATGGCTACACCTTC. This sequence encodes CASSSRGQGASDYGYTF. The entire variable domain, with the rest obtained from reference TRBV5-1 and TRBJ1-2, is as follows: KAGVTQTPRYLIKTRGQQVTLSCSPISGHRSVSWYQQTPGQGLQFLFEYFSETQRNKGNFPGRFSGRQFSNSRSEMNVSTLELGDSALYLCASSSRGQGASDYGYTFGSGTRLTVV.

This clonotype occurred many times. The V and J genes are TRBV12-3 or TRBV12-4 and TRBJ1-6, with unresolved D. The V end lost 3 bases, the J end lost 5 bases, and 8 bases lay between the germline ends. The CDR3 runs to 14 residues. The CDR3 DNA sequence: TGTGCCAGCAGTTTTATCCTGGATAATTCACCCCTCCACTTT. Its protein product is CASSFILDNSPLHF.

This clonotype has a handful of counts. The V call is TRBV7-2, the J call TRBJ2-2, with 9 bases that match TRBD1. Germline CDR1 reads SGHTA; CDR2 reads FQGNSA. The CDR3 is made up of 20 amino acids. The V gene end was trimmed by 6 bases and the J gene end by 2 bases; junction bases not matched to a gene: 19. The CDR3: CASRSPGTGSLGTNTGELFF. As DNA, the CDR3 is TGTGCCAGCAGATCTCCCGGGACAGGGTCTCTGGGGACTAACACCGGGGAGCTGTTTTTT. The full variable domain, completed using reference TRBV7-2 and TRBJ2-2, is GAGVSQSPSNKVTEKGKDVELRCDPISGHTALYWYRQSLGQGLEFLIYFQGNSAPDKSGLPSDRFSAERTGGSVSTLTIQRTQQEDSAVYLCASRSPGTGSLGTNTGELFFGEGSRLTVL.

This clonotype has at least ten counts. The gene calls are TRBV3-1 and TRBJ2-3; no clear D. The CDR3 has 12 amino acids. Trimming took off 1 base at V and 2 bases at J, with 1 base between the two ends. Germline CDR1 and CDR2: LGHDT and YNNKEL (reference sequence). The CDR3 region is CASSQATDTQYF. CDR3 coding DNA: TGTGCCAGCAGCCAAGCCACAGATACGCAGTATTTT.

In DNA form, the CDR3 reads TGTGCCAGCAGCTTAGCCAACAGGGCCACTGAAGCTTTCTTT. Translating gives CASSLANRATEAFF. This chain links TRBV7-2 with TRBJ1-1; D is perhaps TRBD1 (6 bases). The CDR3 is 14 amino acids. V lost 0 bases and J lost 4, with 9 bases in between. Germline V lookup: CDR1 SGHTA, CDR2 FQGNSA.

The table lists this clonotype with a few counts. The gene calls are TRBV12-3 or TRBV12-4 and TRBJ1-2, with 7 bases identical to TRBD1. This CDR3 region has 13 residues. V gave up 6 bases and J gave up 8 bases; unmatched junction bases: 9. The CDR3 DNA reads as TGTGCCAGCAGGAACACAGGGGCGGAAGGCTACACCTTC. The encoded protein is CASRNTGAEGYTF.

In this sample, this clonotype turned up many times. J is TRBJ1-1 and V is TRBV5-5; a possible D gene is TRBD1 (5 bases). This CDR3 has 16 amino acids. Trimming cost V 3 bases and J 3 bases, with 18 bases left between them. Germline V gene sequence: CDR1 SGHKS, CDR2 YYEKEE (reference sequence). This CDR3 reads CASSSYLADSDTEAFF. The CDR3 bases are TGTGCCAGCAGCTCCTACCTCGCTGACAGCGACACTGAAGCTTTCTTT.

The chain links TRBV7-8 to TRBJ1-4, with D tentatively TRBD1 (6 bases). Trimming took off 3 bases at V and 5 bases at J, with 10 bases between the two ends. Germline-derived CDR1 and CDR2 are SGHVS and FQNEAQ. The CDR3 has 14 amino acids. CDR3 amino acids: CASSFRGANEKLFF. In DNA, the CDR3 is TGTGCCAGCAGCTTTCGGGGGGCGAATGAAAAACTGTTTTTT.

This clonotype came up a few times. The gene calls are TRBV24-1 and TRBJ1-1; TRBD1 is a possible D gene (6 bases). The germline V and J ends were trimmed by 4 bases and 6 bases, with 14 bases remaining between them. This CDR3 is 14 amino acids long. The germline V gene has CDR1 KGHDR and CDR2 SFDVKD. The CDR3 protein is CATSDPRGTAEAFF. The CDR3, as DNA: TGTGCCACCAGTGACCCCAGGGGTACCGCTGAAGCTTTCTTT.

This clonotype was recorded at least ten times. The rearrangement uses TRBV12-3 or TRBV12-4 and TRBJ2-3; 11 bases are shared with TRBD2. The CDR3 is 16 residues long. The junction had 10 bases not matched to a gene; V was cut back by 5 bases and J by 6 bases. In nucleotides, the CDR3 is TGTGCCAGCAGTACCGGGACTAGCGGCCTCTCCGATACGCAGTATTTT. The encoded protein is CASSTGTSGLSDTQYF.

This clonotype has at least ten counts. The chain combines TRBV7-9 with TRBJ2-3; D remains ambiguous. The CDR3 extends over 15 amino acids. V was shortened by 7 bases and J by 3 bases, with 17 bases between the two germline ends. Germline V gene sequence: CDR1 SEHNR, CDR2 FQNEAQ (reference sequence). Here the CDR3 reads CASTYLPGRTDTQYF. CDR3 sequence (DNA): TGTGCCAGCACATATTTACCAGGACGGACAGATACGCAGTATTTT.

This clonotype was detected ten times or more. This chain links TRBV18 with TRBJ1-6; no clear D. V lost 2 bases, J lost 0 bases, and 17 bases lay in between. CDR1 KGHSH and CDR2 LQKENI come from the germline V gene. CDR3 length: 19 amino acids. CDR3 loop: CASSPEYGIGSSYNSPLHF. The CDR3 DNA reads TGTGCCAGCTCACCAGAGTATGGAATCGGGAGCTCCTATAATTCACCCCTCCACTTT. Based on the CDR3 plus reference TRBV18 and TRBJ1-6, the full variable domain is NAGVMQNPRHLVRRRGQEARLRCSPMKGHSHVYWYRQLPEEGLKFMVYLQKENIIDESGMPKERFSAEFPKEGPSILRIQQVVRGDSAAYFCASSPEYGIGSSYNSPLHFGNGTRLTVT.

A few counts support this clonotype. V gene TRBV20-1 combines with J gene TRBJ2-7, with D perhaps given as TRBD1 or TRBD2 (6 bases each). The CDR3 runs 15 residues. V lost 1 base to trimming and J lost 7 bases, with 20 bases between them. The germline CDR1 and CDR2 sequences are DFQATT and SNEGSKA (reference sequence). This CDR3 is CSARGGGSGPREQYF. The CDR3 DNA reads as TGCAGTGCTAGAGGAGGGGGTAGCGGACCTAGGGAGCAGTACTTC.

The J gene is TRBJ1-5, the V gene TRBV28, with TRBD1 identical over 7 bases. The CDR3 runs to 14 residues. The trim removed 5 bases at V and 2 bases at J, leaving 3 bases unmatched. CDR1 and CDR2 from the germline V gene are MDHEN and SYDVKM. This chain's CDR3 is CASSVGQGNQPQHF. The CDR3, as DNA: TGTGCCAGCAGTGTCGGACAGGGCAATCAGCCCCAGCATTTT.

This chain links TRBV5-5 with TRBJ2-7; D unclear. V was cut by 4 bases and J by 2 bases, with 10 bases left in between. The CDR3 totals 13 residues. Germline-derived CDR1 and CDR2 are SGHKS and YYEKEE (reference sequence). The DNA for the CDR3 is TGTGCCAGCAGCCTGGACCGAGCCTACGAGCAGTACTTC. It codes for CASSLDRAYEQYF.

The sample holds a few counts of this clonotype. The chain uses TRBV10-3 and TRBJ2-7; weak D call: TRBD2 (5 bases). The germline V and J ends were trimmed by 4 bases and 2 bases, with 18 bases remaining between them. Germline CDR1 reads ENHRY; CDR2 reads SYGVKD. The CDR3 contains 16 residues. CDR3 sequence (DNA): TGTGCCATCAGTGGATCGTCGGAGGTCGGAACCTACGAGCAGTACTTC. Translating it yields CAISGSSEVGTYEQYF.

This clonotype has ten or more counts. V is TRBV25-1 and J is TRBJ2-7; tentative D call: TRBD2 (6 bases). V lost 10 bases and J lost 5, with 18 bases in between. The CDR3 contains 13 residues. CDR1 and CDR2 (germline): MGHDK, SYGVNS. The CDR3 DNA reads as TGTGCCACCAACGGCGCGTGGGGGGACGAGCAGTACTTC. Its translation: CATNGAWGDEQYF.

This clonotype was observed a few times. The chain links TRBV6-2 or TRBV6-3 to TRBJ2-3; D not resolved. CDR3 length: 12 amino acids. The germline V gene encodes CDR1 MNHEY and CDR2 SVGEGT. Trimming removed 6 bases at V and 8 bases at J, with 12 bases between. CDR3 in amino acids: CASSRIDSTQYF. CDR3 sequence (DNA): TGTGCCAGCAGCCGGATCGACTCTACGCAGTATTTT.

This clonotype was observed many times. The chain uses TRBV2 and TRBJ2-1; 8 nucleotides line up with TRBD1. CDR1 SNHLY and CDR2 FYNNEI come from the germline V gene. Trimming removed 6 bases from V and 2 bases from J; junction bases left unmatched: 6. The CDR3 is 15 residues long. This CDR3 is CASSGQGSTYNEQFF. CDR3 nucleotide sequence: TGTGCCAGCAGCGGACAGGGTAGCACCTACAATGAGCAGTTCTTC.

A few counts support this clonotype. This chain uses TRBV28 with TRBJ2-7; weak D call: TRBD2 (5 bases). From germline, CDR1 is MDHEN and CDR2 SYDVKM. The CDR3 runs 14 residues. V dropped 1 base and J dropped 1 base, with 8 bases sitting between them. The CDR3 is CASSLYPGSYEQYF. In DNA form, the CDR3 reads TGTGCCAGCAGTTTATACCCGGGATCCTACGAGCAGTACTTC.

Only a few counts were recorded for this clonotype. This chain links TRBV5-5 with TRBJ2-5; the D gene is possibly TRBD1 (5 bases). The V end was cut by 1 base, the J end by 1 base, with 11 bases between. From germline, CDR1 is SGHKS and CDR2 YYEKEE (reference sequence). The CDR3 sequence is 15 residues long. CDR3 coding DNA: TGTGCCAGCAGCTTGTTAAAGGGGTCCCAAGAGACCCAGTACTTC. It is translated as CASSLLKGSQETQYF.

The chain combines TRBV28 with TRBJ2-3; 7 bases are shared with TRBD1. The CDR3 is made up of 13 amino acids. In germline, CDR1 is MDHEN, CDR2 SYDVKM. Trimming removed 6 bases from V and 1 base from J; junction bases left unmatched: 1. DNA of the CDR3: TGTGCCAGCAGCCAGGGGGGCACAGATACGCAGTATTTT. This encodes CASSQGGTDTQYF.

The chain is built from TRBV28 and TRBJ2-2; D ambiguous. There are 15 residues in the CDR3. V gave up 2 bases and J gave up 6 bases, with 13 bases separating them. Germline V gene lookup returns CDR1 MDHEN and CDR2 SYDVKM. The CDR3 protein is CASSLGGPLAGELFF. The CDR3 DNA sequence: TGTGCCAGCAGTTTAGGTGGGCCACTCGCCGGGGAGCTGTTTTTT. The full variable domain, in which reference TRBV28 and TRBJ2-2 provide the parts outside the CDR3, is DVKVTQSSRYLVKRTGEKVFLECVQDMDHENMFWYRQDPGLGLRLIYFSYDVKMKEKGDIPEGYSVSREKKERFSLILESASTNQTSMYLCASSLGGPLAGELFFGEGSRLTVL.

This clonotype came up many times. The V call is TRBV7-3, the J call TRBJ2-2, with TRBD2 matching 7 bases. The CDR3 is made up of 17 amino acids. Trimming cost V 1 base and J 8 bases; bases outside gene matches: 13. From germline, CDR1 is SGHTA and CDR2 FQGTGA. DNA for the CDR3: TGTGCCAGCAGCTTAAGGCCCCTAAAGGGAGGGTCTGGGGAGCTGTTTTTT. Translated: CASSLRPLKGGSGELFF.

This clonotype was detected ten times or more. The chain joins TRBV11-2 to TRBJ2-1; D is perhaps TRBD2 (6 bases). The germline CDR1 and CDR2 sequences are SGHAT and FQNNGV. Trimming removed 0 bases from V and 5 bases from J, with 17 bases in between. This CDR3 spans 17 amino acids. The DNA of the CDR3 is TGTGCCAGCAGCTTAGAGGGCTCCGGACTACCGAACAATGAGCAGTTCTTC. Residues: CASSLEGSGLPNNEQFF.

In its sample, this clonotype was seen a few times. The rearrangement joins TRBV12-3 or TRBV12-4 to TRBJ2-7; no clear D. V lost 3 bases and J 3 bases, leaving 6 bases between the germline ends. The CDR3 contains 12 residues. CDR3 region: CASSLPGYEQYF. In nucleotides, the CDR3 is TGTGCCAGCAGTTTGCCCGGCTACGAGCAGTACTTC.

This clonotype was seen many times. The CDR3 loop is CASSNQEGDTQYF. In nucleotides, the CDR3 is TGTGCCAGTAGTAACCAAGAGGGGGATACGCAGTATTTT. The chain links TRBV19 to TRBJ2-3; perhaps D is TRBD1 or TRBD2 (5 bases each). The germline V gene has CDR1 LNHDA and CDR2 SQIVND (reference sequence). V dropped 4 bases and J dropped 6 bases, with 11 bases sitting between them. The CDR3 is made up of 13 amino acids.

The V and J genes are TRBV6-5 and TRBJ1-1; D perhaps matches TRBD1 (5 bases). Trimming removed 5 bases from V and 0 bases from J, with 13 bases in between. CDR1 is MNHEY and CDR2 is SVGAGI in the germline V gene. CDR3 length: 15 amino acids. The CDR3 coding sequence is TGTGCCAGCAGTGCCGGGACGGCCATGAACACTGAAGCTTTCTTT. Its protein product is CASSAGTAMNTEAFF.

This clonotype appeared many times. The J gene is TRBJ2-1, the V gene TRBV6-2 or TRBV6-3; TRBD2 agrees at 7 bases. V was clipped by 4 bases and J by 9 bases; unmatched bases: 18. Germline V gene sequence: CDR1 MNHEY, CDR2 SVGEGT. CDR3 length: 17 amino acids. CDR3 bases: TGTGCCAGCAGTTGGGGAGAAGCGGGGCTCCTCGACGGTGAGCAGTTCTTC. Translating gives CASSWGEAGLLDGEQFF.

This clonotype was found a few times. The rearrangement joins TRBV18 to TRBJ2-5; possibly TRBD1 or TRBD2 for D (5 bases each). Germline V gene data show CDR1 as KGHSH and CDR2 as LQKENI. Deletions cut 3 bases from V and 1 base from J, with 9 bases between. CDR3 size: 14 residues. The CDR3 reads CASSPSGPQETQYF. The CDR3 bases are TGTGCCAGCTCACCTTCGGGGCCCCAAGAGACCCAGTACTTC.